This TCR beta chain was identified in a study of shared clonotypes between healthy human individuals. Points from the study as a whole: Roughly 5% of naive CD4 clonotypes were shared across four donors.

On this clone itself: Its target is unknown.

V was shortened by 0 bases and J by 1 base, with 8 bases between the two germline ends. The CDR3 is made up of 15 amino acids. The V gene's germline CDR1 is WNHNN and CDR2 SYGVQD (reference sequence). Sequenced by immunoSEQ multiplex PCR; TCRdb stores in-frame clones only, minus some. The data contain roughly 700,000 clones, approximately 79% of them singletons. The sequenced sample was memory CD4+ T cells sorted from blood. Noted subset: CD45RA-negative fraction. The V and J genes are TRBV10-1 and TRBJ2-3, with D perhaps matching TRBD1 (6 bases). The sequence derives from a woman in her 30s in good health. This CDR3 reads CASSESNRGTDTQYF. The CDR3 DNA reads as TGCGCCAGCAGTGAGTCGAACAGGGGCACAGATACGCAGTATTTT.